Given below is one T cell receptor (beta chain) in context. This table comes from immunoSEQ multiplex PCR, and its TCRdb copy is limited to in-frame clones, with some not included. The profile covers about 51,000 clones, with 70% to 80% appearing a single time and over 6.5% taken by the ten largest. The source of the sample is a study of radiotherapy plus CTLA-4 blockade in lung cancer. Study information: Objective responses were recorded in 15% to 20% of patients, with disease control recorded in approximately 34%.

Trimming stripped 2 bases from V and 2 bases from J, with 11 bases between. The CDR3 consists of 15 residues. Per germline, CDR1 MDHEN and CDR2 SYDVKM. This chain uses TRBV28 with TRBJ2-3; weak D call: TRBD1 (6 bases). Source: peripheral blood, taken from a patient treated with radiotherapy plus ipilimumab. The receptor's source is a human donor with non-small cell lung cancer who had a complete response to radiotherapy plus ipilimumab. CDR3 amino acids: CASSLPDRNTDTQYF. CDR3 sequence (DNA): TGTGCCAGCAGTTTACCTGACAGGAACACAGATACGCAGTATTTT.